This T cell receptor (beta chain) was identified during a study of beta chain features in type 1 diabetes listed by TCRdb under 2018. The study in broad terms: Mean age, gender distribution, total cell number and subset yield did not differ between patients and healthy donors. A total of around 110,000,000 sorted cells were examined across all samples, and RNA yield correlated strongly with the number of cells per subset. In the study, recently diagnosed type 1 diabetes patients and matched healthy donors were compared on the TCRB repertoires of their sorted circulating CD4+ T cell subsets. Regulatory and stem cell-like memory subsets were isolated from only 8 patients and about eight healthy donors, whereas naive and central memory subsets came from all 30 or so donors.

The entire amount of isolated RNA was reverse transcribed using the High Capacity cDNA Reverse Transcription Kit, so the sequenced TCRB transcripts were expressed ones. Deep immunoSEQ sequencing was applied to naive, central memory and regulatory T cell samples, giving an average of roughly 3.3 million total reads per sample. Sorted cells were lysed in RLT buffer and RNA was extracted with DNase-treated RNeasy Micro or Mini kits, depending on cell number. To prevent cross-contamination, every cell subset was processed on its own, while patient and healthy donor samples were processed together. Using the immunoSEQ multiplex PCR, TCRB sequences were amplified from cDNA into 87-bp fragments spanning the CDR3 region. The amplicons were sequenced using the Illumina HiSeq platform. The study's processing was this. Synthetic template baselines were used to correct PCR bias computationally, reads within Hamming distance 2 were collapsed together, and singletons that could not be merged were discarded. Reads were aligned to IMGT to assign V, D and J genes, CDR3 length, and insertions or deletions at six rearrangement sites. Within each subset, clonotype counts were normalized to sorted cell number, and only after that were true diversity and Gini coefficients computed with the tcR R package. The overlap coefficient, calculated on TCRB nucleotide sequences, was used to measure repertoire sharing. Entries here come from immuneACCESS through TCRdb and include only in-frame sequences with V and J called. Some clones fail to appear in such tables; in the studies checked, an unresolved V gene covers under half of the shortfall, and the cause of the remainder is unknown. V, J and clone size reflect that table, while D and trimming were determined from the DNA. The sample yields about 340,000 clones; about a tenth were counted once. The ten largest clonotypes hold 0.9% to 1.1% of the sample.

The germline V gene sets CDR1 to LGHNT and CDR2 to FRNRAP. Its CDR3 holds 14 amino acids, cysteine through phenylalanine. Kept here is only the CDR3 DNA, which spans 42 bases and is read in frame from base 1. Ends trimmed: V by 2 bases, J by 9 bases; bases unmatched to a gene: 5. This clone was seen many times. There is no known antigen for this receptor. No clone much larger than this one lies a single base away; base qualities are absent. Each donor gave one peripheral blood draw, around 100 mL on average, collected into heparinised tubes. A BD FACSAria II and a panel including CD45RO, CCR7, CD25, CD127, CD95 and CD27 were used to sort naive, central memory, regulatory and stem cell-like memory CD4+ T cells. Purity was above 95% for every sorted population. PBMCs were isolated immediately by Lymphoprep density gradient centrifugation and stained directly without culture. To minimize batch effects, samples were stained and sorted in pairs, one healthy donor with one patient per experiment.

Paper-wide results and their limitations: Type 1 diabetes patients showed a moderate but significant shortening of TCRB CDR3 length in all four CD4+ subsets. Fewer insertions and more nucleotide deletions at VDJ recombination sites were observed in patients with type 1 diabetes, implying thymic rearrangement abnormalities. The naive, central memory and regulatory TCRB repertoires appeared to resemble one another more closely among patients than among healthy donors. HLA sub-analyses involved small numbers of individuals, so any influence of HLA type on TCRB rearrangement remained unresolved. Shorter templates might have been favored by PCR, but patient and control samples were amplified and corrected together, so both groups would have been affected equally by any skew. Because cDNA was sequenced instead of genomic DNA, activated cells with high expression could be over-represented, although the groups did not differ in activation or CD3 levels.

The chain links TRBV12-5 with TRBJ2-1; 9 junctional bases match TRBD1. The sequenced sample was central memory CD4+ T cells from blood. The clonotype was recovered from a man aged 30-40 years with type 1 diabetes. The CDR3 region has the sequence CASGLSDRGTEQFF. The DNA sequence follows: TGTGCTAGTGGTTTGTCAGACAGGGGGACTGAGCAGTTCTTC.